The entry below gives a single T cell receptor (beta chain) sequence along with its context. Its antigen is still unknown. No qualities accompany the bases; no much larger clone lies one base away. V loses 4 bases, J loses 9 bases, and the germline ends lie 20 bases apart. The CDR3 measures 15 amino acids from cysteine to phenylalanine. The CDR3 DNA has 45 bases and is translated from base 1. In the germline V gene, CDR1 corresponds to SGHDT and CDR2 to YYEEEE. The entry originates in a study of blood T cell repertoires in COVID-19 (dated by TCRdb to 2020 to 2021). Study-wide context: Samples covering the acute and convalescent phases of COVID-19 were provided by collaborators in the United States, Italy and Spain. The material from the prospective study consisted of cDNA or gDNA derived from T cells, B-cell-depleted T cells, or PBMCs. A de-identified subject ID, COVID-19 status, age in years and sex were almost always included in the sample metadata. The samples were drawn from the first 160 participants of the ongoing ImmuneRACE study and from over 950 subjects provided by 6 global collaborators. The dataset comprised deeply sampled blood TCRbeta repertoires from subjects exposed to, actively infected with, or recovered from COVID-19. Where available, HLA class I and class II types were taken from metadata supplied by the sample provider and were not determined by assay-based typing. The repertoires were released in a freely available public database intended as a resource for research on the immune response to SARS-CoV-2. Broader findings and caveats from the paper: The amount of clinical and demographic metadata varied by source and participant and was provided uncurated.

Collaborating institutions collected whole blood in K2EDTA tubes following their own protocols. For TCRbeta analysis, collaborators shipped samples in one of three forms: frozen whole blood, isolated PBMCs, or DNA extracted from either of those sample types. The immunoSEQ Assay, a bias-controlled multiplex PCR, was used to amplify TCRbeta CDR3 regions from genomic DNA. On the authors' methods: The number of nucleated cells in each sample was estimated from the amplification of reference gene primers within the assay. Sequence reads were collapsed and filtered to measure the absolute abundance of every unique TCRbeta CDR3 rearrangement. For each sample, productive Simpson clonality was calculated by taking the square root of Simpson's diversity index across productive rearrangements. TCRdb took over this immuneACCESS table, retaining in-frame rearrangements with V and J assigned. Such tables are incomplete; in checked studies, under half of the missing clones stem from an unresolved V gene, and the remainder is unexplained. That table is the source of V, J and clone size, and D and trimming were worked out from the DNA. The sample table contains approximately 160,000 clones; only one count was recorded for roughly four fifths of them. Together, the top ten hold 11% of the sample.

Source material: peripheral blood. The clonotype comes from a man aged 60 to 69 with active or convalescent COVID-19. This chain joins TRBV5-6 to TRBJ2-1; the D region possibly corresponds to TRBD2 (6 bases align). The DNA reads as follows: TGTGCCAGCAGCCGGGGCGGGATCTCGATTTTTGAGCAGTTCTTC. Its coded protein is CASSRGGISIFEQFF.